The rows below give T cell receptor beta chains drawn from one sample of a study of OX40 agonist ivuxolimab in advanced cancers. The data were produced by immunoSEQ multiplex PCR, yet TCRdb's version contains in-frame clones alone and is incomplete. Here the sample spans more than 85,000 clones, around nine tenths being singletons. This specimen consisted of CD4+ or CD8+ T cells sorted from blood, obtained in a trial of the OX40 agonist ivuxolimab. These receptors came from an adult with an advanced solid tumor such as melanoma, head and neck, liver or kidney cancer. Both conserved end residues are part of each CDR3. The order of the fields is D gene, J gene, V gene, clone size, CDR3 DNA, CDR3 protein. The D gene is left open where the match is weak. Size is stated for part of the rows, as once, few or many counts, or as a class when the clone is expanded.

d_gene: .
j_gene: TRBJ1-2
v_gene: TRBV12-5
abundance: once
CDR3nt: TGTGCTAGTGGTTTGGAGCTAAGTGGTGTAGGCTACACCTTC
CDR3aa: CASGLELSGVGYTF

d_gene: TRBD2
j_gene: TRBJ2-5
v_gene: TRBV7-7
abundance: once
CDR3nt: TGTGCTAGCAGCTTAGGTCTAGCGGGGGGTTATGAGACCCAGTACTTC
CDR3aa: CASSLGLAGGYETQYF

d_gene: .
j_gene: TRBJ1-1
v_gene: TRBV11-3
abundance: once
CDR3nt: TGTGCCAGCAGCCGGAATTCGGGTGAGGAGTCTGAAGCTTTCTTT
CDR3aa: CASSRNSGEESEAFF

d_gene: .
j_gene: TRBJ2-6
v_gene: TRBV5-8
abundance: .
CDR3nt: TGTGCCAGCAGCAGAGGGGTGAGCTCTGGGGCCAACGTCCTGACTTTC
CDR3aa: CASSRGVSSGANVLTF

d_gene: .
j_gene: TRBJ1-4
v_gene: TRBV5-1
abundance: .
CDR3nt: TGCGCCAGCAGCTTGGTTTCGGCAGGGGTCCTTGAAAAACTGTTTTTT
CDR3aa: CASSLVSAGVLEKLFF

d_gene: .
j_gene: TRBJ1-2
v_gene: TRBV6-5
abundance: .
CDR3nt: TGTGCCAGCAGTCCCCGGGGTTATGGCTACACCTTC
CDR3aa: CASSPRGYGYTF

d_gene: .
j_gene: TRBJ2-3
v_gene: TRBV6-1
abundance: .
CDR3nt: TGTGCCTTGGGACGGCTAAACACAGATACGCAGTATTTT
CDR3aa: CALGRLNTDTQYF

d_gene: .
j_gene: TRBJ2-3
v_gene: TRBV29-1
abundance: .
CDR3nt: TGCAGCGTTCAGGGGGGGTTTCGGGTAGATACGCAGTATTTT
CDR3aa: CSVQGGFRVDTQYF

d_gene: .
j_gene: TRBJ2-1
v_gene: TRBV5-6
abundance: .
CDR3nt: TGTGCCAGCAGCCCGGCGGAAGGGGCCCCCGGTTTCGATGAGCAGTTCTTC
CDR3aa: CASSPAEGAPGFDEQFF

d_gene: .
j_gene: TRBJ1-1
v_gene: TRBV14
abundance: .
CDR3nt: TGTGCCAGCAGCCCGAATCGGGGGGGCACTGAAGCTTTCTTT
CDR3aa: CASSPNRGGTEAFF

d_gene: TRBD2
j_gene: TRBJ2-3
v_gene: TRBV7-9
abundance: once
CDR3nt: TGTGCCAGCAGCTTAATCTCGGGGGGAGCAGATACGCAGTATTTT
CDR3aa: CASSLISGGADTQYF

d_gene: .
j_gene: TRBJ1-5
v_gene: TRBV28
abundance: .
CDR3nt: TGTGCCAGCAGTTCCGGTCCCTGGGGGAAAACCGAGGGGGATCAGCCCCAGCATTTT
CDR3aa: CASSSGPWGKTEGDQPQHF

d_gene: .
j_gene: TRBJ2-7
v_gene: TRBV18
abundance: few
CDR3nt: TGTGCCAGCTCACTACGACAGGTTTCCTACGAGCAGTACTTC
CDR3aa: CASSLRQVSYEQYF

d_gene: .
j_gene: TRBJ2-7
v_gene: TRBV6-1
abundance: .
CDR3nt: TGTGCCAGCAGTGAAGCAACCCCTAGCGAGCAGTACTTC
CDR3aa: CASSEATPSEQYF

d_gene: .
j_gene: TRBJ2-1
v_gene: TRBV7-3
abundance: few
CDR3nt: TGTGCCAGCAGCTTGGATGGGGGGCTTCACAATGAGCAGTTCTTC
CDR3aa: CASSLDGGLHNEQFF

d_gene: .
j_gene: TRBJ2-6
v_gene: TRBV18
abundance: .
CDR3nt: TGTGCCAGCTCAGATCTGGAGGGGGCTGGGGCCAACGTCCTGACTTTC
CDR3aa: CASSDLEGAGANVLTF

d_gene: .
j_gene: TRBJ1-2
v_gene: TRBV29-1
abundance: .
CDR3nt: TGCAGCGTTGTCAACACTGGACTTAACTATGGCTACACCTTC
CDR3aa: CSVVNTGLNYGYTF

d_gene: .
j_gene: TRBJ1-2
v_gene: TRBV28
abundance: .
CDR3nt: TGTGCCAGCAGTCGTGATCCGACAGGCTATGGCTACACCTTC
CDR3aa: CASSRDPTGYGYTF

d_gene: .
j_gene: TRBJ2-2
v_gene: TRBV5-1
abundance: .
CDR3nt: TGCGCCAGCAGCTTGTATAGCGGGGAGCTGTTTTTT
CDR3aa: CASSLYSGELFF

d_gene: .
j_gene: TRBJ2-7
v_gene: TRBV10-3
abundance: .
CDR3nt: TGTGCCATCAGTGAAGGAGGGACCTCCTACGAGCAGTACTTC
CDR3aa: CAISEGGTSYEQYF

d_gene: .
j_gene: TRBJ1-1
v_gene: TRBV18
abundance: .
CDR3nt: TGTGCCAGCTCACCAAGGGCGGAACACACTGAAGCTTTCTTT
CDR3aa: CASSPRAEHTEAFF

d_gene: .
j_gene: TRBJ1-1
v_gene: TRBV10-3
abundance: .
CDR3nt: TGTGCCATCAGTGAGGTGGGGCGGAACACTGAAGCTTTCTTT
CDR3aa: CAISEVGRNTEAFF

d_gene: .
j_gene: TRBJ1-1
v_gene: TRBV4-3
abundance: .
CDR3nt: TGCGCCAGCAGCCAACGACATGAATTAGTGGCTTTCTTT
CDR3aa: CASSQRHELVAFF

d_gene: TRBD2
j_gene: TRBJ2-6
v_gene: TRBV7-2
abundance: .
CDR3nt: TGTGCCAGCAGCTTGGGAGGGGTTGGGGCCAACGTCCTGACTTTC
CDR3aa: CASSLGGVGANVLTF

d_gene: .
j_gene: TRBJ2-3
v_gene: TRBV6-5
abundance: few
CDR3nt: TGTGCCAGCAGTTACGGTAGCACAGATACGCAGTATTTT
CDR3aa: CASSYGSTDTQYF

d_gene: .
j_gene: TRBJ2-5
v_gene: TRBV19
abundance: .
CDR3nt: TGTGCCAGTAGTATAGAACTAGTGGAGGAGACCCAGTACTTC
CDR3aa: CASSIELVEETQYF

d_gene: .
j_gene: TRBJ1-4
v_gene: TRBV27
abundance: .
CDR3nt: TGTGCCAGCAGTTTCGGAAGGAAGAGTGATGAAAAACTGTTTTTT
CDR3aa: CASSFGRKSDEKLFF

d_gene: .
j_gene: TRBJ2-1
v_gene: TRBV5-5
abundance: .
CDR3nt: TGTGCCAGCAGCCTGGGTTCCACCCATGAGCAGTTCTTC
CDR3aa: CASSLGSTHEQFF

d_gene: TRBD1
j_gene: TRBJ2-3
v_gene: TRBV19
abundance: .
CDR3nt: TGTGCCAGTAGTTTTCGGGACAGTTCAGATACGCAGTATTTT
CDR3aa: CASSFRDSSDTQYF

d_gene: TRBD1
j_gene: TRBJ1-4
v_gene: TRBV6-6
abundance: once
CDR3nt: TGTGCCAGCAGGTCCGGGACAGGGGATGAAAAACTGTTTTTT
CDR3aa: CASRSGTGDEKLFF

d_gene: .
j_gene: TRBJ2-3
v_gene: TRBV6-1
abundance: .
CDR3nt: TGTGCCAGCAGTGGCATGTCTAGCACAGATACGCAGTATTTT
CDR3aa: CASSGMSSTDTQYF

d_gene: TRBD2
j_gene: TRBJ2-3
v_gene: TRBV2
abundance: .
CDR3nt: TGTGCCAAAAAAGCGGGGAACACAGATACGCAGTATTTT
CDR3aa: CAKKAGNTDTQYF

d_gene: .
j_gene: TRBJ1-1
v_gene: TRBV6-1
abundance: .
CDR3nt: TGTGCCAGCAGTGAGGACTGGGGCACTGAAGCTTTCTTT
CDR3aa: CASSEDWGTEAFF

d_gene: .
j_gene: TRBJ1-3
v_gene: TRBV5-1
abundance: .
CDR3nt: TGCGCCAGCAGCTTGAGGGCGGACCTCCCTGGAAACACCATATATTTT
CDR3aa: CASSLRADLPGNTIYF

d_gene: .
j_gene: TRBJ1-5
v_gene: TRBV4-2
abundance: .
CDR3nt: TGTGCCAGCAGCCAAGGGGGGGCGGAAAATAGCAATCAGCCCCAGCATTTT
CDR3aa: CASSQGGAENSNQPQHF

d_gene: .
j_gene: TRBJ2-7
v_gene: TRBV2
abundance: .
CDR3nt: TGTGCCAGCAGGGCGTTGGCGGGATTGGAGCAGTACTTC
CDR3aa: CASRALAGLEQYF

d_gene: .
j_gene: TRBJ1-1
v_gene: TRBV4-3
abundance: .
CDR3nt: TGCGCCAGCAGCCAAGACGGGGGCAGTGGGACTGAAGCTTTCTTT
CDR3aa: CASSQDGGSGTEAFF

d_gene: .
j_gene: TRBJ2-7
v_gene: TRBV28
abundance: .
CDR3nt: TGTGCCAGCAGTACACAGGCTCCCAGTGCCTACGAGCAGTACTTC
CDR3aa: CASSTQAPSAYEQYF

d_gene: .
j_gene: TRBJ2-1
v_gene: TRBV2
abundance: few
CDR3nt: TGTGCCAGCAGTGAACAAGCGAACGTCGTGCAGTTCTTC
CDR3aa: CASSEQANVVQFF

d_gene: .
j_gene: TRBJ2-3
v_gene: TRBV5-6
abundance: once
CDR3nt: TGTGCCAGCAGCCGGACTAGTGGGGGGGCCGTTGTAGATACGCAGTATTTT
CDR3aa: CASSRTSGGAVVDTQYF

d_gene: .
j_gene: TRBJ1-4
v_gene: TRBV5-1
abundance: .
CDR3nt: TGCGCCAGCAGCTTGTCAGGGAGTTATGAAAAACTGTTTTTT
CDR3aa: CASSLSGSYEKLFF